These 21 T cell receptor beta chains originate from one sample sequenced in a study of CD8 T cells in Susac syndrome. An amount of RNA that ranged from 0.5 to 1 ug was reverse transcribed with random hexamers. MiXCR was run by TCRdb on the immunoSEQ multiplex PCR reads, yielding one entry per CDR3 protein. The repertoire holds about 280,000 distinct CDR3 sequences, with 85% as singletons. The material sequenced was CD8+ T cells from PBMCs. Source of these receptors: a human donor with multiple sclerosis.

The chain joins TRBV27 to TRBJ1-1; the D gene is possibly TRBD1 (6 bases). Germline V gene data show CDR1 as MNHEY and CDR2 as SMNVEV (reference sequence). The CDR3 extends over 16 amino acids. Trimming cost V 6 bases and J 3 bases, with 20 bases left between them. The DNA of the CDR3 is TGTGCCAGCAGACCACTACTGACAGGAGGAGACACTGAAGCTTTCTTT. Translated, it gives CASRPLLTGGDTEAFF.

The chain employs TRBV6-1 and TRBJ2-1; D not resolved. The CDR3 length is 17 residues. Looked up from germline, CDR1 is MNHNS and CDR2 is SASEGT. V was pared by 6 bases and J by 6 bases, with 24 bases between. The CDR3 sequence: CASSPADARAKSNEQFF. CDR3 sequence (DNA): TGTGCCAGCAGCCCCGCCGACGCCAGAGCGAAGAGCAATGAGCAGTTCTTC.

This sequence joins TRBV29-1 and TRBJ2-1; D not resolved. Looked up from germline, CDR1 is SQVTM and CDR2 is ANQGSEA. Trimming shortened V by 2 bases and J by 6 bases, and 14 bases separated the two germline ends. The length of the CDR3 is 14 residues. The DNA of the CDR3 is TGCAGCGTTGAATTTGGTAATTCCCCCAATGAGCAGTTCTTC. It yields the protein CSVEFGNSPNEQFF.

The chain links TRBV7-9 to TRBJ2-7; tentatively, D is TRBD1 or TRBD2 (6 bases each). Trimming took 7 bases from V and 6 from J, leaving 16 bases between them. Germline V CDR1 and CDR2: SEHNR, FQNEAQ (reference sequence). There are 13 residues in the CDR3. CDR3 sequence: CASTGDGGGEQYF. The CDR3 bases are TGTGCCAGCACCGGGGACGGGGGCGGCGAGCAGTACTTC.

The V call is TRBV5-8, the J call TRBJ1-1; D is unclear. Per the germline V gene, CDR1 is SGHTS and CDR2 is YDEGEE. This CDR3 spans 15 amino acids. Trimming took 0 bases from V and 1 from J, leaving 10 bases between them. The CDR3 coding sequence is TGTGCCAGCAGCTTGGCCCGGGCGAAGAACACTGAAGCTTTCTTT. It specifies CASSLARAKNTEAFF.

The chain carries TRBV3-1 and TRBJ2-7, with 8 bases lining up with TRBD1. Germline CDR1 and CDR2: LGHDT and YNNKEL (reference sequence). The CDR3 extends over 15 amino acids. Unmatched junction bases numbered 3, after V lost 2 bases and J lost 0 bases. CDR3 sequence: CASSQQGASSYEQYF. The CDR3 coding sequence is TGTGCCAGCAGCCAACAGGGGGCCAGCTCCTACGAGCAGTACTTC.

The rearrangement joins TRBV6-4 to TRBJ2-3; D is perhaps TRBD2 (6 bases). Trimming pared 6 bases from V and 0 bases from J, leaving 13 bases between. The CDR3 has 15 amino acids. Germline V gives CDR1 MRHNA, CDR2 SNTAGT. This chain's CDR3 is CASSERSGSTDTQYF. CDR3 DNA sequence: TGTGCCAGCAGCGAACGGAGCGGGAGCACAGATACGCAGTATTTT.

The chain joins TRBV21-1 to TRBJ2-7; TRBD2 is the table's D call, not checked against the DNA. TRBV21-1 is a pseudogene segment. CDR3 length equals 17 residues. The CDR3 here is CASSQGWRERGSYEQYF. In DNA, the CDR3 is TGTGCCAGCAGCCAGGGGTGGCGGGAGAGAGGCTCCTACGAGCAGTACTTC.

Only one count was recorded for this clonotype. The rearrangement links TRBV9 to TRBJ2-1, with TRBD2 matching 9 bases. J gave up 7 bases and V 0 bases, and 5 bases lay outside the gene matches. The CDR3 sequence is 15 residues long. Per the germline V gene, CDR1 is SGDLS and CDR2 is YYNGEE. In DNA form, the CDR3 reads TGTGCCAGCAGCGTAGGTAGCGGGAGCAGTAATGAGCAGTTCTTC. Residues: CASSVGSGSSNEQFF.

The chain recombines TRBV28 with TRBJ1-5; a weak D match, TRBD1 (6 bases). Trimming stripped 6 bases from V and 2 bases from J, with 14 bases between. Per germline, CDR1 MDHEN and CDR2 SYDVKM. CDR3 size: 15 residues. DNA for the CDR3: TGTGCCAGCAGGCCGGGGGGCCTGGGCAATCAGCCCCAGCATTTT. It is translated as CASRPGGLGNQPQHF.

This sequence joins TRBV30 and TRBJ1-1, with TRBD1 matching 7 bases. CDR3 size: 15 residues. The V and J ends lost 0 bases and 1 base, in that order; junction bases with no gene match: 5. Germline CDR1 is GTSNPN and CDR2 is SVGIG (reference sequence). CDR3 nucleotide sequence: TGTGCCTGGAGTGTAGTCCCAGGGGGGAACACTGAAGCTTTCTTT. Translated: CAWSVVPGGNTEAFF. The full variable domain, its missing parts supplied by reference TRBV30 and TRBJ1-1, is SQTIHQWPATLVQPVGSPLSLECTVEGTSNPNLYWYRQAAGRGLQLLFYSVGIGQISSEVPQNLSASRPQDRQFILSSKKLLLSDSGFYLCAWSVVPGGNTEAFFGQGTRLTVV.

This clonotype has more than one count but fewer than ten. The rearrangement joins TRBV27 to TRBJ1-5; no clear D. The CDR3 is 11 amino acids. V shed 4 bases and J shed 11 bases, with 9 bases lying between them. Germline V lookup: CDR1 MNHEY, CDR2 SMNVEV (reference sequence). The CDR3 loop is CASSSGGAQHF. The CDR3 DNA follows: TGTGCCAGCAGTTCAGGCGGAGCCCAGCATTTT.

This clonotype was observed a handful of times. V gene TRBV12-3 or TRBV12-4 combines with J gene TRBJ2-7; perhaps TRBD1 as D (6 bases). V lost 3 bases to trimming and J lost 1 base, with 13 bases between them. This CDR3 contains 15 residues. CDR3 nucleotides: TGTGCCAGCAGTTTTTGGCAGGGGCTTTCCTACGAGCAGTACTTC. The encoded protein is CASSFWQGLSYEQYF.

This clonotype showed up just a few times. The CDR3 is CASTPRGAGEQYF. CDR3 sequence (DNA): TGTGCCAGCACCCCGCGGGGGGCAGGCGAGCAGTACTTC. V usage is TRBV5-5 and J usage is TRBJ2-7, with 8 bases fitting TRBD2. From germline, CDR1 is SGHKS and CDR2 YYEKEE (reference sequence). This CDR3 is 13 amino acids long. J lost 6 bases, V lost 6 bases, and 8 bases had no gene match.

DNA of the CDR3: TGTGCCAGCAGCCCCCACCGGGACGCTAAAGAGACCCAGTACTTC. This gives the protein CASSPHRDAKETQYF. V gene TRBV11-2 combines with J gene TRBJ2-5, with D perhaps matching TRBD1 or TRBD2 (5 bases each). CDR1 and CDR2 from the germline V gene are SGHAT and FQNNGV. The CDR3 is 15 amino acids. The V end was cut by 5 bases, the J end by 3 bases, with 16 bases between.

The chain carries TRBV28 and TRBJ2-7, with a possible D match to TRBD1 (5 bases). Germline V CDR1 and CDR2: MDHEN, SYDVKM. The CDR3 has 14 residues. The V end lost 6 bases, the J end lost 0 bases, and 12 bases lay between the germline ends. CDR3 residues: CASRLPDNSYEQYF. Here the CDR3 DNA reads TGTGCCAGCAGACTACCGGACAACTCCTACGAGCAGTACTTC.

The chain uses TRBV7-9 and TRBJ2-7; TRBD1 matches at 7 bases. V lost 7 bases, J lost 3 bases, and 21 bases stayed unmatched. Per the germline V gene, CDR1 is SEHNR and CDR2 is FQNEAQ (reference sequence). There are 18 residues in the CDR3. CDR3 DNA sequence: TGTGCCAGCACCCCCCATTCCCCTTCCGCTCAGGGGGACTACGAGCAGTACTTC. As protein: CASTPHSPSAQGDYEQYF.

The genes are TRBV7-2 and TRBJ1-1; weak D call: TRBD1 (5 bases). The V and J ends lost 1 base and 3 bases respectively, with 12 bases between them. CDR3 length: 15 amino acids. Germline CDR1 is SGHTA and CDR2 is FQGNSA. This CDR3 is CASSLDGGWDTEAFF. CDR3 nucleotide sequence: TGTGCCAGCAGCTTAGATGGGGGTTGGGACACTGAAGCTTTCTTT.

The chain joins TRBV11-1 to TRBJ2-6, with 9 bases that match TRBD1. The CDR3 has 20 residues. Germline V gene data show CDR1 as SGHAT and CDR2 as FQDESV (reference sequence). V lost 3 bases to trimming and J lost 4 bases; unmatched junction nucleotides: 16. This CDR3 reads CASSFPSTGTGSAGANVLTF. DNA for the CDR3: TGTGCCAGCAGCTTCCCCTCGACCGGGACAGGGAGCGCCGGGGCCAACGTCCTGACTTTC. The complete variable domain, with remaining parts taken from reference TRBV11-1 and TRBJ2-6, reads EAEVAQSPRYKITEKSQAVAFWCDPISGHATLYWYRQILGQGPELLVQFQDESVVDDSQLPKDRFSAERLKGVDSTLKIQPAELGDSAMYLCASSFPSTGTGSAGANVLTFGAGSRLTVL.

In its sample, this clonotype was seen once. The J gene is TRBJ2-2, the V gene TRBV20-1, with D unresolved. The CDR3 covers 14 residues. Looked up from germline, CDR1 is DFQATT and CDR2 is SNEGSKA (reference sequence). Trimming took 0 bases from V and 4 from J, leaving 9 bases between them. This CDR3 reads CSARDHGTTGELFF. As DNA, the CDR3 is TGCAGTGCTAGAGATCATGGAACCACCGGGGAGCTGTTTTTT.

The V gene is TRBV27, the J gene TRBJ2-1; D may be TRBD2 (6 bases). Trimming took off 0 bases at V and 8 bases at J, with 11 bases between the two ends. This CDR3 region has 14 residues. Germline CDR1 is MNHEY and CDR2 is SMNVEV (reference sequence). The CDR3 DNA follows: TGTGCCAGCAGTTTATCCGAGGAGGGGTATGAGCAGTTCTTC. Translation: CASSLSEEGYEQFF.